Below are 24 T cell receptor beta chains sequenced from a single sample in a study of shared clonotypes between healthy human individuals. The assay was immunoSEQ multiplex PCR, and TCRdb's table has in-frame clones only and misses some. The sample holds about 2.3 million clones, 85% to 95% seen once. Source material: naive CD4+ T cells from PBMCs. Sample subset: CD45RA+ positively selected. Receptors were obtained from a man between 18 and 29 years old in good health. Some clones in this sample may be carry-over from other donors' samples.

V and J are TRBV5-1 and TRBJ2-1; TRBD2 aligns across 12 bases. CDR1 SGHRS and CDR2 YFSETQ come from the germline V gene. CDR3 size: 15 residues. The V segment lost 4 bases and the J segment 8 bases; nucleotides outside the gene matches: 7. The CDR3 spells CASSVGTSGFYEQFF. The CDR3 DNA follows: TGCGCCAGCAGCGTCGGGACTAGCGGGTTTTATGAGCAGTTCTTC.

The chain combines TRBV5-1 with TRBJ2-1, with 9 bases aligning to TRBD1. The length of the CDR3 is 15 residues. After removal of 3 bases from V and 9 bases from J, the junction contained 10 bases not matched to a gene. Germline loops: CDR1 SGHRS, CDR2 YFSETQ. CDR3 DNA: TGCGCCAGCAGCTACACAGGGGGCTCGGAGACTGAGCAGTTCTTC. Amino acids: CASSYTGGSETEQFF. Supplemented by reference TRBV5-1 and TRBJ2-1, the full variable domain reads KAGVTQTPRYLIKTRGQQVTLSCSPISGHRSVSWYQQTPGQGLQFLFEYFSETQRNKGNFPGRFSGRQFSNSRSEMNVSTLELGDSALYLCASSYTGGSETEQFFGPGTRLTVL.

The CDR3, as DNA: TGCGCCAGCACCCTAGGTGGGAGCACAGATACGCAGTATTTT. Its translation: CASTLGGSTDTQYF. The rearrangement links TRBV5-1 to TRBJ2-3; D unresolved. Per the germline V gene, CDR1 is SGHRS and CDR2 is YFSETQ. The length of the CDR3 is 14 residues. V was trimmed by 6 bases and J by 0 bases, leaving 11 bases between them.

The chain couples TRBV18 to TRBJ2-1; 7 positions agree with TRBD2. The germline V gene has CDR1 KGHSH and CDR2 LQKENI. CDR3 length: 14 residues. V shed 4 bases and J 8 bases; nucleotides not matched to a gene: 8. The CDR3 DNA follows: TGTGCCAGCTCACTCTTGACTAGCCCCCATGAGCAGTTCTTC. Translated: CASSLLTSPHEQFF.

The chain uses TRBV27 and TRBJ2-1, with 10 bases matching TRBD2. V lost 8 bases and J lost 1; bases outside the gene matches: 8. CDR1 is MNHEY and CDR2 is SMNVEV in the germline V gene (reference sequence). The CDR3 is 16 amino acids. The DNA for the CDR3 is TGTGCCAGCGCTTCTATTAGCGGGAGGTCCTACAATGAGCAGTTCTTC. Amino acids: CASASISGRSYNEQFF.

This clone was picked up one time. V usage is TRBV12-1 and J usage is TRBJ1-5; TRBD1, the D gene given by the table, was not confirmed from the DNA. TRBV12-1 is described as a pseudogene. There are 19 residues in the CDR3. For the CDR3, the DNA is TGTGCCAGCAGCCATTGTCGGATCCGGGACAGCCATAGCAATCAGCCCCAGCATTTT. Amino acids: CASSHCRIRDSHSNQPQHF.

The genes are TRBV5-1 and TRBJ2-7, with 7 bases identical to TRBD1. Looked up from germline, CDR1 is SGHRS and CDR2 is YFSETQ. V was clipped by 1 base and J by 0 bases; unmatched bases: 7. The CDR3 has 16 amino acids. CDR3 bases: TGCGCCAGCAGCTTGTTAGGCAGGGGGTCCTCCTACGAGCAGTACTTC. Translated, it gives CASSLLGRGSSYEQYF.

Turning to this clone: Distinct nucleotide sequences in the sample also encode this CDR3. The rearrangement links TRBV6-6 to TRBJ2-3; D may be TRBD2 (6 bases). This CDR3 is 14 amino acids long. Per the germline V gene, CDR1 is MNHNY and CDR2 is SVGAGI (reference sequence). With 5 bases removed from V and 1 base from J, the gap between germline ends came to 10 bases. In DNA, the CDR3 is TGTGCCAGCAGTCGCCCGGGAGGCACAGATACGCAGTATTTT. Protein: CASSRPGGTDTQYF.

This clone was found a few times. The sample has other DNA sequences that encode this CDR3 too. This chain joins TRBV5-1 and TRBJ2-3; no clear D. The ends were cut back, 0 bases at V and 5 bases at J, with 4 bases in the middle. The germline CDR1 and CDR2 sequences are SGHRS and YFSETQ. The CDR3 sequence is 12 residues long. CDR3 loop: CASSLAGDTQYF. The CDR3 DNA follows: TGCGCCAGCAGCTTGGCAGGAGATACGCAGTATTTT.

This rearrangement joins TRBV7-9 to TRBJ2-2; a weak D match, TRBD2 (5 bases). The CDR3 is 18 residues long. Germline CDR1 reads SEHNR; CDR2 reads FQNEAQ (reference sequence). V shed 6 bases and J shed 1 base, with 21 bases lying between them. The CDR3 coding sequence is TGTGCCAGCAGGAGGGAGACACCTTCCCTAAAGAACACCGGGGAGCTGTTTTTT. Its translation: CASRRETPSLKNTGELFF.

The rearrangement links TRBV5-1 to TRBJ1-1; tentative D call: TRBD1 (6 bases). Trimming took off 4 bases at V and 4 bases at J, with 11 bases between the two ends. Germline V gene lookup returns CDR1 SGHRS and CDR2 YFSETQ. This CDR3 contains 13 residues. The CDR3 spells CASSPGQPTEAFF. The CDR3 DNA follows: TGCGCCAGCAGCCCCGGACAGCCCACTGAAGCTTTCTTT.

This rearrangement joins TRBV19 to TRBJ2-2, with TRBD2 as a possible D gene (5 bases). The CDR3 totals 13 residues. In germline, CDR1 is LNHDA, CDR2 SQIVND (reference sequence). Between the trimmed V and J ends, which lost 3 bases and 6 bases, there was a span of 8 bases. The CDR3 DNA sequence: TGTGCCAGTAGTATGGCCGGGGCCGGGGAGCTGTTTTTT. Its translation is CASSMAGAGELFF.

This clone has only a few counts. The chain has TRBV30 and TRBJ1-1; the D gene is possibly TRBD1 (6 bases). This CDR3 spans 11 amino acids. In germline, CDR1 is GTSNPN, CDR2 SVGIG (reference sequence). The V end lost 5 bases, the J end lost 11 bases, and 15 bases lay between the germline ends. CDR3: CAWAQGTGAFF. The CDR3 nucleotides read TGTGCCTGGGCCCAGGGGACGGGGGCTTTCTTT.

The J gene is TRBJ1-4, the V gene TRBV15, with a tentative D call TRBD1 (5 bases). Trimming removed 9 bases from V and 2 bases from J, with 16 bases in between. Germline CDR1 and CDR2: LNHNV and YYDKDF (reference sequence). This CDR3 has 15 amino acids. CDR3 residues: CATKVLQATNEKLFF. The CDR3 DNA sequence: TGTGCCACAAAGGTCTTACAGGCCACTAATGAAAAACTGTTTTTT. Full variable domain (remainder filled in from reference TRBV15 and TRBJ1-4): DAMVIQNPRYQVTQFGKPVTLSCSQTLNHNVMYWYQQKSSQAPKLLFHYYDKDFNNEADTPDNFQSRRPNTSFCFLDIRSPGLGDTAMYLCATKVLQATNEKLFFGSGTQLSVL.

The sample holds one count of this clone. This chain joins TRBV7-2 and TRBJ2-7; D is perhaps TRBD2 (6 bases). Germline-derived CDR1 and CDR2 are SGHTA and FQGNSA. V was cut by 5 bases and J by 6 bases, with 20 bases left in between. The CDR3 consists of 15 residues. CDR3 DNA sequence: TGTGCCAGCAGCCAAAGTAGCGGTCAGAAAGGCGAGCAGTACTTC. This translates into CASSQSSGQKGEQYF.

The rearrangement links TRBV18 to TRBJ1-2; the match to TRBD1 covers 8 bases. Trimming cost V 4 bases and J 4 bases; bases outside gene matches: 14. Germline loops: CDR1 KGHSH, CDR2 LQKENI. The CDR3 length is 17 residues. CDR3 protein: CASSRGTGTGVGYGYTF. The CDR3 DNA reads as TGTGCCAGCTCACGAGGAACCGGGACAGGAGTCGGCTATGGCTACACCTTC.

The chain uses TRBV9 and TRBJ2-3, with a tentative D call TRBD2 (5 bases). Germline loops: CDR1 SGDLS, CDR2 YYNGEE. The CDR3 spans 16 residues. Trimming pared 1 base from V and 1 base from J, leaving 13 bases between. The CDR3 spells CASSVFPRGGTDTQYF. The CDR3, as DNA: TGTGCCAGCAGCGTATTTCCCCGGGGAGGCACAGATACGCAGTATTTT.

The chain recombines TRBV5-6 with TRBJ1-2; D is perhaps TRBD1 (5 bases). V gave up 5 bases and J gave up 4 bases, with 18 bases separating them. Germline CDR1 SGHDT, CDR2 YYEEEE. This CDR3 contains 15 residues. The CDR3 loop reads CASSRPGRAPYGYTF. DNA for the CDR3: TGTGCCAGCAGTAGGCCGGGGCGCGCCCCCTATGGCTACACCTTC. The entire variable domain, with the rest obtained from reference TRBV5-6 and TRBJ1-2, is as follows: DAGVTQSPTHLIKTRGQQVTLRCSPKSGHDTVSWYQQALGQGPQFIFQYYEEEERQRGNFPDRFSGHQFPNYSSELNVNALLLGDSALYLCASSRPGRAPYGYTFGSGTRLTVV.

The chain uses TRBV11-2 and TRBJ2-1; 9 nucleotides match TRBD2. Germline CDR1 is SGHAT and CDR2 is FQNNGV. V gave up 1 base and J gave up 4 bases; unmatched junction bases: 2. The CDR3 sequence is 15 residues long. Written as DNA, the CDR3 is TGTGCCAGCAGCTTAGTACTAGCGGGTTACAATGAGCAGTTCTTC. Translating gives CASSLVLAGYNEQFF. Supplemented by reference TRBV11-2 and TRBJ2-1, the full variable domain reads EAGVAQSPRYKIIEKRQSVAFWCNPISGHATLYWYQQILGQGPKLLIQFQNNGVVDDSQLPKDRFSAERLKGVDSTLKIQPAKLEDSAVYLCASSLVLAGYNEQFFGPGTRLTVL.

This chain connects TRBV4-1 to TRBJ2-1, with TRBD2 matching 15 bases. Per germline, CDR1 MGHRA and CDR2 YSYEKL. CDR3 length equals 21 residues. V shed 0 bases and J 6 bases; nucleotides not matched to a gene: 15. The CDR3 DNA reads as TGCGCCAGCAGCCAAGAAAGGGGGACTAGCGGGAGGATTCTCTCGGGCAATGAGCAGTTCTTC. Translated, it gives CASSQERGTSGRILSGNEQFF.

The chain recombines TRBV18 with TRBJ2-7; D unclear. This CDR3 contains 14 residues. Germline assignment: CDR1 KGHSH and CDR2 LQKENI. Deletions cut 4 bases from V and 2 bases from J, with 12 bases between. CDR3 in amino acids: CASSQLGEPYEQYF. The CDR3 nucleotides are TGTGCCAGCTCACAGCTTGGGGAACCCTACGAGCAGTACTTC.

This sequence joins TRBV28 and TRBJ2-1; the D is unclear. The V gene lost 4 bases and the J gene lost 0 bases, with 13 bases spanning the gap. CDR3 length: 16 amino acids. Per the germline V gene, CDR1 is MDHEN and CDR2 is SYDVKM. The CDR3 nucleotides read TGTGCCAGCAGTTCGATAGCACTTCTCTCCTACAATGAGCAGTTCTTC. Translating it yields CASSSIALLSYNEQFF.

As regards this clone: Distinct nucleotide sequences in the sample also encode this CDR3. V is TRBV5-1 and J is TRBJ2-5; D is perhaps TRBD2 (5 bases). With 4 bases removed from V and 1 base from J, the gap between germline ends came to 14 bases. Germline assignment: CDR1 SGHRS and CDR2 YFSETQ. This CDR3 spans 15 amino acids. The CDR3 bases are TGCGCCAGCAGCCTGGAGGCAGGCCGCCAAGAGACCCAGTACTTC. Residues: CASSLEAGRQETQYF.

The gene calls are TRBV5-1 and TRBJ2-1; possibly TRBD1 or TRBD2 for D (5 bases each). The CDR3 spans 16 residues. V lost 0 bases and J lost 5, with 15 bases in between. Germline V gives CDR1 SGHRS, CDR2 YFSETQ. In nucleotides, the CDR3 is TGCGCCAGCAGCTTGGCCGCGGGTGTGGGGGACAATGAGCAGTTCTTC. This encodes CASSLAAGVGDNEQFF.